A selection of T cell receptor beta chains follows, all from one sample in a study of Graves' ophthalmopathy and Graves' hyperthyroidism. A single record per CDR3 protein comes from TCRdb applying MiXCR to the multiplex PCR reads. The data contain a few hundred thousand distinct CDR3 sequences, approximately 18% of them seen just once; the ten biggest clones take up 2% to 2.5%. Sequencing was performed on peripheral blood. Receptor source: an adult woman with stable Graves' hyperthyroidism. CDR3s include the opening cysteine and the closing phenylalanine or tryptophan. The D gene is left open where the match is weak. Size is stated for part of the rows, as once, few or many counts, or as a class when the clone is expanded.

- TRBJ2-7 TRBV2 - TGTGCCAGCAGTGCGGGTCTTTCCTCCACCGAGCAGTACTTC CASSAGLSSTEQYF
- TRBJ1-1 TRBV2 many TGTGCCAGCAGTGAAGCGCGGGACTCATCTCTTTTGGCTTTCTTT CASSEARDSSLLAFF
- TRBJ2-2 TRBV4-2 few TGTGCCAGCAGCCAAGTAATTAGCAGCACCGGGGAGCTGTTTTTT CASSQVISSTGELFF
- TRBJ1-1 TRBV2 - TGTGCCAGCAGTGTTAATCCGGGGAGCACTGAAGCTTTCTTT CASSVNPGSTEAFF
- TRBJ1-1 TRBV15 once TGTGCCACCGGAATAGCAGTGCAAGGCACTGAAGCTTTCTTT CATGIAVQGTEAFF
- TRBJ2-7 TRBV28 many TGTGCCAGCAGTGAAGGCGGGGCATGGGACGAGCAGTACTTC CASSEGGAWDEQYF
TRBD1 TRBJ1-5 TRBV6-1 many TGTGCCTATTCTCGGGACAGCTCTAATCAGCCCCAGCATTTT CAYSRDSSNQPQHF
- TRBJ2-7 TRBV11-1 many TGTGCCAGCAGCTTATCCCACCAGGACGAGCAGTACTTC CASSLSHQDEQYF
- TRBJ2-7 TRBV30 many TGTGCCTGGAGTGTGCCCGTGACCAACGGCGAGCAGTACTTC CAWSVPVTNGEQYF
TRBD2 TRBJ2-4 TRBV20-1 many TGCAGTGCTAGGCTTGCGGGAGTCGCCAAAAACATTCAGTACTTC CSARLAGVAKNIQYF
- TRBJ2-4 TRBV19 - TGTGCCAGTAGTATACCGCTAGCCGAAAAAAACATTAAGTACTTC CASSIPLAEKNIKYF
- TRBJ2-5 TRBV12-3/TRBV12-4 many TGTGCCAGCAGTTTAGGTCCCCAAGCGGGTGTGGAGACCCAGTACTTC CASSLGPQAGVETQYF
TRBD1 TRBJ1-6 TRBV27 few TGTGCCAGCAGCACACAGGGGTCTAATTCACCCCTCCACTTT CASSTQGSNSPLHF
- TRBJ1-5 TRBV12-3/TRBV12-4 many TGTGCCAGCAGTGAAAGGTTTGGCGGCAATCAGCCCCAGCATTTT CASSERFGGNQPQHF
- TRBJ2-2 TRBV18 - TGTGCCTGCTCACCGTCTGGTTCCGGGGAGCTGTTTTTT CACSPSGSGELFF
- TRBJ1-1 TRBV12-3/TRBV12-4 many TGTGCCAGCAGTTTTAATGGGGGCACCGCTGAAGCTTTCTTT CASSFNGGTAEAFF
- TRBJ2-2 TRBV28 - TGTGCCAGCAGTTCATCTGTCACCGGGGAGCTGGTTTTT CASSSSVTGELVF
- TRBJ2-5 TRBV7-3 many TGTGCCAGCAGCCAAGGACACGAAGAGACCCAGTACTTC CASSQGHEETQYF
TRBD1 TRBJ1-1 TRBV5-1 many TGCGCCAGCAGCTTGGGGACAGGGGCTTGGACTGAAGCTTTCTTT CASSLGTGAWTEAFF
TRBD2 TRBJ2-2 TRBV20-1 many TGCAGTGCTAGAGATCCGCGGGAGGCGAACACCGGGGAGCTGTTTTTT CSARDPREANTGELFF
- TRBJ2-2 TRBV6-1 many TGTGCCAGCAGGGACCGACCGGGACGTCACGGGGAGCTGTTTTTT CASRDRPGRHGELFF
- TRBJ2-4 TRBV2 many TGTGCCAGCATAGGGCAATCGGGGGAGAGCATTAAGTACTTC CASIGQSGESIKYF
- TRBJ1-1 TRBV7-9 many TGTGCCAGCAGCTTAGCACACACTAAGAACACTGAAGCTTTCTTT CASSLAHTKNTEAFF
- TRBJ2-7 TRBV5-1 many TGCGCCAGCAGCTTGGCCCTGGACGGGCCTAGCTCCTACGAGCAGTACTTC CASSLALDGPSSYEQYF
- TRBJ1-1 TRBV15 - TGTGCCACCAGCACAGGTTTAAGGGACACTGAAGCTTTCTTT CATSTGLRDTEAFF
TRBD2 TRBJ2-5 TRBV29-1 many TGCAGCGTTGAAGATCTCGGGGGGGCAGGGGAGACCCAGTACTTC CSVEDLGGAGETQYF
- TRBJ2-5 TRBV5-6 many TGTGCCAGCAGCTTGGTAGGTGCAGAGACCCAGTACTTC CASSLVGAETQYF
- TRBJ2-7 TRBV7-2 many TGTGCCAGCAGCCTCGGTCCGGAACTAGCAAAATCATTC CASSLGPELAKSF
TRBD2 TRBJ2-2 TRBV11-2 - TGTGCCAGCAGCCAGAGGGGACTAGCGGGAAGTACCACCGGGGAGCTGTTTTTT CASSQRGLAGSTTGELFF
- TRBJ1-1 TRBV29-1 - TGCAGCGTCTATATCCCGGGGACGAACACTGAAGCTTTCTTT CSVYIPGTNTEAFF
- TRBJ1-2 TRBV7-9 many TGTGCCAGCAGCTTCAACGTTGGGGACGGCTATGGCTACACCTTC CASSFNVGDGYGYTF
TRBD1 TRBJ1-2 TRBV7-2 many TGTGCCAGCAGCTCGAAAACAGGGGGGGAAGGCTACACCTTC CASSSKTGGEGYTF
- TRBJ2-5 TRBV29-1 many TGCAGCGTTGTTATACAGGGTCCAGAGACCCAGTACTTC CSVVIQGPETQYF
- TRBJ1-5 TRBV27 many TGTGCCAGCAGTGTAAAGCAGGGGAGCAATCAGCCCCAGCATTTT CASSVKQGSNQPQHF
TRBD2 TRBJ2-5 TRBV4-1 many TGCGCCAGCAGCCATGTCGGGAGGAGGAAGGGGGAGACCCAGTACTTC CASSHVGRRKGETQYF
TRBD1 TRBJ1-3 TRBV7-2 many TGTGCCAGCAGCTCAAGGACAGGGGATAGAAACACCATATATTTT CASSSRTGDRNTIYF
TRBD2 TRBJ2-7 TRBV2 many TGTGCCATTCTCATTCCCGGGACTAGCGGGATAGTACCCTACGAGCAGTACTTC CAILIPGTSGIVPYEQYF
TRBD1 TRBJ2-2 TRBV7-8 many TGTGCCAGCAGCTACTCAACAGGGGCGGGTTACACCGGGGAGCTGTTTTTT CASSYSTGAGYTGELFF
- TRBJ2-7 TRBV19 many TGTGCCAGTAGTATGAGGCAGGAACTAACCTACGAGCAGTACTTC CASSMRQELTYEQYF
TRBD1 TRBJ2-7 TRBV11-2 many TGTGCCAGCAGCTCCAAACACTGGGACAGTACCTACGAGCAGTACTTC CASSSKHWDSTYEQYF
- TRBJ2-5 TRBV12-3/TRBV12-4 many TGTGCCAGCAGTTTAGCTGCAGGGCAGGAGACCCAGTACTTC CASSLAAGQETQYF
TRBD2 TRBJ2-7 TRBV6-1 many TGTGCCAGCAGCTCGTGGGGGGGTGATTCCTACGAGCAGTACTTC CASSSWGGDSYEQYF
TRBD2 TRBJ2-7 TRBV11-3 many TGTGCCAGCAGCCCTAGCGGGAGGGGGTACGAGCAGTACTTC CASSPSGRGYEQYF
TRBD2 TRBJ2-7 TRBV6-2/TRBV6-3 many TGTGCCAGCAGTTACTCGAATCCCCTGGAGCGGGAGATCTGCTACGAGCAGTACTTC CASSYSNPLEREICYEQYF
- TRBJ1-3 TRBV2 many TGTGCGGCGGGAGGAAACACCATATATTTT CAAGGNTIYF
- TRBJ1-3 TRBV28 few TGTGCCAGCAGTCACATCTCGACCTCTGGAAACACCATATGTTTT CASSHISTSGNTICF
- TRBJ2-2 TRBV6-1 many TGTGCCAGCAGGGCCACCGGGATTACGACCGGGGAGCTGTTTTTT CASRATGITTGELFF